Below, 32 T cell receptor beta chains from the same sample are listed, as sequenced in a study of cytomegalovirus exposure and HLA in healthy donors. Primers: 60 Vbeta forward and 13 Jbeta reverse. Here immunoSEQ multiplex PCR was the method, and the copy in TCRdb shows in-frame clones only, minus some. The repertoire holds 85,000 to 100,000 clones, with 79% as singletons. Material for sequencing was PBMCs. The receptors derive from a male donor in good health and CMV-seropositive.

CDR3 sequence: CASSRTGDANYGYTF. CDR3 coding DNA: TGTGCCAGCTCACGAACAGGGGATGCCAACTATGGCTACACCTTC. V gene TRBV18 combines with J gene TRBJ1-2; 7 positions agree with TRBD1. The CDR3 contains 15 residues. Germline V gene sequence: CDR1 KGHSH, CDR2 LQKENI. The V gene end was trimmed by 4 bases and the J gene end by 2 bases; junction bases not matched to a gene: 7.

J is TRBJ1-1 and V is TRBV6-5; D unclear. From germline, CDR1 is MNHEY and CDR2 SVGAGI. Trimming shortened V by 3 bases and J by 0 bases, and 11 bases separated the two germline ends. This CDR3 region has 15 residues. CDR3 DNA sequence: TGTGCCAGCAGTTATTGGAACAGAATGAACACTGAAGCTTTCTTT. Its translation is CASSYWNRMNTEAFF.

The CDR3 reads CASSSLAGAAYEQYF. In DNA, the CDR3 is TGTGCCAGCAGCTCCCTAGCGGGGGCCGCCTACGAGCAGTACTTC. The V call is TRBV7-2, the J call TRBJ2-7; TRBD2 agrees at 10 bases. CDR3 length equals 15 residues. Trimming removed 4 bases from V and 2 bases from J; junction bases left unmatched: 5. The V gene's germline CDR1 is SGHTA and CDR2 FQGNSA.

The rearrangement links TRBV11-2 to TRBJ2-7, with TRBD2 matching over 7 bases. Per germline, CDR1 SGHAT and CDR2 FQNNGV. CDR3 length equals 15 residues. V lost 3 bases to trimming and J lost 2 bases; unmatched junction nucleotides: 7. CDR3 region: CASSFERGETYEQYF. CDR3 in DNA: TGTGCCAGCAGCTTCGAGCGGGGTGAAACCTACGAGCAGTACTTC.

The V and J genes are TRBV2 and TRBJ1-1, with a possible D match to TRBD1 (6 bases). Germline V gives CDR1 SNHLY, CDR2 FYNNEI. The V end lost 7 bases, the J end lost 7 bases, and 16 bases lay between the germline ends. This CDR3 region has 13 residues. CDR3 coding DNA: TGTGCCAGCATCCTGGACAGTGTTAATGAAGCTTTCTTT. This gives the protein CASILDSVNEAFF.

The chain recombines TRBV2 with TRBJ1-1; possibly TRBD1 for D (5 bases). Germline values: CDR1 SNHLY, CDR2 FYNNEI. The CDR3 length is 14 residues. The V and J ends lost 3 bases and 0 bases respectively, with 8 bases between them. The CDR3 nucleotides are TGTGCCAGCAGTGAGGGGGGGTTGAACACTGAAGCTTTCTTT. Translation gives CASSEGGLNTEAFF.

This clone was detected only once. Here the CDR3 reads CASSASSGGANTFYEQYF. CDR3 bases: TGTGCCAGCAGCGCTTCCAGCGGGGGGGCCAACACTTTCTACGAGCAGTACTTC. The V gene is TRBV5-4, the J gene TRBJ2-7; 10 bases map to TRBD2. V shed 4 bases and J 3 bases; nucleotides not matched to a gene: 16. Germline V gives CDR1 SGHNT, CDR2 YYREEE (reference sequence). CDR3 size: 18 residues.

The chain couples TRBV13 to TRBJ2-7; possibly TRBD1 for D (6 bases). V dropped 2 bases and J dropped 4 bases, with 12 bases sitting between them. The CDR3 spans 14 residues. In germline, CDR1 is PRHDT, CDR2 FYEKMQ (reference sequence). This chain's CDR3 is CASSLMGAVYEQYF. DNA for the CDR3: TGTGCCAGCAGCTTAATGGGGGCCGTTTACGAGCAGTACTTC. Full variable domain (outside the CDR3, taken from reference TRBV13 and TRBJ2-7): AAGVIQSPRHLIKEKRETATLKCYPIPRHDTVYWYQQGPGQDPQFLISFYEKMQSDKGSIPDRFSAQQFSDYHSELNMSSLELGDSALYFCASSLMGAVYEQYFGPGTRLTVT.

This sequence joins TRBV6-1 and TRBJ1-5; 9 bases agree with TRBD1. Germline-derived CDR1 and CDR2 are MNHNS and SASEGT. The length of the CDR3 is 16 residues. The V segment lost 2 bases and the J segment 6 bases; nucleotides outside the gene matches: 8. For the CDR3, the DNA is TGTGCCAGCAGTGAAAGGAGTCTGACAGGGGGTCAGCCCCAGCATTTT. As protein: CASSERSLTGGQPQHF.

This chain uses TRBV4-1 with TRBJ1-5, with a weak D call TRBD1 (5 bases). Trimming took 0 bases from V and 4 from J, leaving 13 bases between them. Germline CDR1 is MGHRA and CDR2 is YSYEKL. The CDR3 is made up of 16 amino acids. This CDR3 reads CASSQDRRTFNQPQHF. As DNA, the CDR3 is TGCGCCAGCAGCCAAGATCGCAGGACATTTAATCAGCCCCAGCATTTT.

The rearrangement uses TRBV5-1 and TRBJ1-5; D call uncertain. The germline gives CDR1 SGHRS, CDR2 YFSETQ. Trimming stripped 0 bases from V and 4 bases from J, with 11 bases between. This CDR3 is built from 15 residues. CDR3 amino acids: CASSLGTEGNQPQHF. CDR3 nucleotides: TGCGCCAGCAGCTTGGGGACGGAGGGTAATCAGCCCCAGCATTTT.

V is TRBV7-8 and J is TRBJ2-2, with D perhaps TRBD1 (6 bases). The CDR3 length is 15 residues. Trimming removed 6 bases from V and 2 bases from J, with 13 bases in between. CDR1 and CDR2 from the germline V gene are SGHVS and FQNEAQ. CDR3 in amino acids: CASSLQGPNTGELFF. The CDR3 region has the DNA TGTGCCAGCAGTTTACAGGGCCCTAACACCGGGGAGCTGTTTTTT.

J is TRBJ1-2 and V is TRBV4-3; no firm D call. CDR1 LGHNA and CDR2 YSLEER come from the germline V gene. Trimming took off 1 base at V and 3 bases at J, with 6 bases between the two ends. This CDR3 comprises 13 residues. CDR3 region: CASSQGPYYGYTF. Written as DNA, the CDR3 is TGCGCCAGCAGCCAAGGGCCGTACTATGGCTACACCTTC.

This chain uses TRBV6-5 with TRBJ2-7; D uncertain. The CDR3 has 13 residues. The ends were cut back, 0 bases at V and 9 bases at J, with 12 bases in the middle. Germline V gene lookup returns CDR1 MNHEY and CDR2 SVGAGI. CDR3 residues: CASSYSSLTGQYF. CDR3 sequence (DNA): TGTGCCAGCAGTTACTCTAGCCTTACGGGGCAGTACTTC.

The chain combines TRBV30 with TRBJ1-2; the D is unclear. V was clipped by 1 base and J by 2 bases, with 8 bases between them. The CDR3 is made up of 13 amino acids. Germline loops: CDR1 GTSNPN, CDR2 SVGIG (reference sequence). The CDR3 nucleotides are TGTGCCTGGAGTGAGGAGGTGAACTATGGCTACACCTTC. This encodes CAWSEEVNYGYTF.

The CDR3 DNA sequence: TGTGCCAGCAGATACCGGGACAGGGTCTACGAGCAGTACTTC. Protein sequence: CASRYRDRVYEQYF. The chain employs TRBV5-5 and TRBJ2-7, with 9 bases lining up with TRBD1. The V segment lost 5 bases and the J segment 3 bases; nucleotides outside the gene matches: 6. The germline V gene encodes CDR1 SGHKS and CDR2 YYEKEE (reference sequence). The CDR3 has 14 amino acids.

CDR3 in amino acids: CASIPTGGTGYTF. In nucleotides, the CDR3 is TGTGCCAGTATCCCGACAGGGGGCACTGGCTACACCTTC. The chain couples TRBV19 to TRBJ1-2; 10 bases fit TRBD1. There are 13 residues in the CDR3. J gave up 7 bases and V 7 bases, and 6 bases lay outside the gene matches. Germline V gives CDR1 LNHDA, CDR2 SQIVND (reference sequence).

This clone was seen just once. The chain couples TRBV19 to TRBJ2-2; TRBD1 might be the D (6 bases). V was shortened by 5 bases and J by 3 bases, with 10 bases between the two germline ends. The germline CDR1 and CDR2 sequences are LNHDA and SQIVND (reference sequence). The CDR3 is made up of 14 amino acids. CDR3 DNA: TGTGCCAGTAGTTTAGGACAGCACACCGGGGAGCTGTTTTTT. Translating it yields CASSLGQHTGELFF.

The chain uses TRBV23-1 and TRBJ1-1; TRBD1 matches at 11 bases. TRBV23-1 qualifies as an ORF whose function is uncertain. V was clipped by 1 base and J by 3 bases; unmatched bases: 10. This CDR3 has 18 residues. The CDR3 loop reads CASSQWGNAGQGDTEAFF. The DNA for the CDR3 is TGCGCCAGCAGTCAATGGGGAAATGCGGGACAGGGGGACACTGAAGCTTTCTTT.

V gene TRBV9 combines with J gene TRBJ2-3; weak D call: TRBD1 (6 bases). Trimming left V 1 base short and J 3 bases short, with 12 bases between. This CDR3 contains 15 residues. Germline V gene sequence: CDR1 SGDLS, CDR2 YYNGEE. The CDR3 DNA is TGTGCCAGCAGCGTACGGGCAGGGGTAACAGATACGCAGTATTTT. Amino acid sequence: CASSVRAGVTDTQYF. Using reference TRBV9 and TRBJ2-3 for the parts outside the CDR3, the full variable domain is DSGVTQTPKHLITATGQRVTLRCSPRSGDLSVYWYQQSLDQGLQFLIQYYNGEERAKGNILERFSAQQFPDLHSELNLSSLELGDSALYFCASSVRAGVTDTQYFGPGTRLTVL.

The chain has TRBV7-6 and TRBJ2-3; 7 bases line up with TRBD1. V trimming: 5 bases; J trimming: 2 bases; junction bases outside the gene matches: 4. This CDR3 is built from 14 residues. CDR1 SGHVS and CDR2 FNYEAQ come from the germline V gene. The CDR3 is CASSAGTATDTQYF. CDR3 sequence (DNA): TGTGCCAGCAGCGCCGGGACAGCCACAGATACGCAGTATTTT. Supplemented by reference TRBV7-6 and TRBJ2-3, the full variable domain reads GAGVSQSPRYKVTKRGQDVALRCDPISGHVSLYWYRQALGQGPEFLTYFNYEAQQDKSGLPNDRFSAERPEGSISTLTIQRTEQRDSAMYRCASSAGTATDTQYFGPGTRLTVL.

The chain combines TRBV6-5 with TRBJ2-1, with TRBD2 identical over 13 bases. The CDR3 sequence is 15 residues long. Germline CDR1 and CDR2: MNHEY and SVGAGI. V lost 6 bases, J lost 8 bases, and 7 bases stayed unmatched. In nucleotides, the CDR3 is TGTGCCAGCAGCGAGGGACTAGCGGGGCTCGATGAGCAGTTCTTC. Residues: CASSEGLAGLDEQFF.

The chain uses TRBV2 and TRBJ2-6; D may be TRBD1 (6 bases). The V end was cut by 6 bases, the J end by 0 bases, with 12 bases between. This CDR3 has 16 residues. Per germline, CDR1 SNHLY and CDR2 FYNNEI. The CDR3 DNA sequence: TGTGCCAGCAGCTCGGGACACCCCTCTGGGGCCAACGTCCTGACTTTC. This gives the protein CASSSGHPSGANVLTF.

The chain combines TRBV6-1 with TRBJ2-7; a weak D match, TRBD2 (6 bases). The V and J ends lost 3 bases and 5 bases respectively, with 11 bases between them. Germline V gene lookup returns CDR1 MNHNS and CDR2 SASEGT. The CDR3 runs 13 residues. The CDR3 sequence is CASSERGRDEQYF. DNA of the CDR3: TGTGCCAGCAGTGAGCGGGGTAGGGACGAGCAGTACTTC.

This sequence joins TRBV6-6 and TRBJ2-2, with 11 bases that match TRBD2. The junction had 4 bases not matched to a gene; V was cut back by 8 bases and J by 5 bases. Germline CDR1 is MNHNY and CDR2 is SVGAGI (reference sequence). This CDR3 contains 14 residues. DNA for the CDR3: TGTGCCAGCGTAGCGGGGGGGTTGACCGGGGAGCTGTTTTTT. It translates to CASVAGGLTGELFF.

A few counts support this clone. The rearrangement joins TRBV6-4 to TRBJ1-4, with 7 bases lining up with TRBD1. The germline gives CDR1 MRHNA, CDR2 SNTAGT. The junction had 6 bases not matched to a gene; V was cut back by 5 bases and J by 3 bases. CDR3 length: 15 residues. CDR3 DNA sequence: TGTGCCAGCAGTCCCACAGGGGCCGCTAATGAAAAACTGTTTTTT. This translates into CASSPTGAANEKLFF.

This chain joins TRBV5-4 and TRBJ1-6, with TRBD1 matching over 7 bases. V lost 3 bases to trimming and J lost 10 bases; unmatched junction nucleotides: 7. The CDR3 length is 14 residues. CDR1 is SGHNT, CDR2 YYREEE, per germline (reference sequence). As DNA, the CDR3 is TGTGCCAGCAGCTCCTACAGGGGAGGCTCACCCCTCCACTTT. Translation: CASSSYRGGSPLHF.

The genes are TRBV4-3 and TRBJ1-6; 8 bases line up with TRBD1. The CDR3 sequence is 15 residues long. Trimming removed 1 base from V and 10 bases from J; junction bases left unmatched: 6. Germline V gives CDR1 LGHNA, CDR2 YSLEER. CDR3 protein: CASSQGADRASPLHF. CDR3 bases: TGCGCCAGCAGCCAAGGGGCGGACAGGGCCTCACCCCTCCACTTT.

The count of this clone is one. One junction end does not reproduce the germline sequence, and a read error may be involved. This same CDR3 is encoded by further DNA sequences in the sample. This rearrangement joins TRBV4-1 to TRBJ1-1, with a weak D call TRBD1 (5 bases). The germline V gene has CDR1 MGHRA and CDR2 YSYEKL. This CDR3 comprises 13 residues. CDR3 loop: CASSPRQDTEAFF. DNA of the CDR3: TGCGCCAGCAGCCCCCGTCAGGACACTGAGGCTTTCTTT.

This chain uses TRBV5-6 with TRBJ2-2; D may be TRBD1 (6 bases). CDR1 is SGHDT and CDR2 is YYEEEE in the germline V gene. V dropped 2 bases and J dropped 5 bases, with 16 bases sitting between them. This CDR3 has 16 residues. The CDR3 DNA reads TGTGCCAGCAGCTTTGTCTCCGACAGGACGACCGGGGAGCTGTTTTTT. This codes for CASSFVSDRTTGELFF.

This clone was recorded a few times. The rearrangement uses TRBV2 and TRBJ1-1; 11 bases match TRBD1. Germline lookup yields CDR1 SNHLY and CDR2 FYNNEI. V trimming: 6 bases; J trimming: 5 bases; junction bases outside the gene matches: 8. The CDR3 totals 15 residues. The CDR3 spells CASRKGTGGRTEAFF. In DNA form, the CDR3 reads TGTGCCAGCAGAAAAGGGACAGGGGGGCGGACTGAAGCTTTCTTT.

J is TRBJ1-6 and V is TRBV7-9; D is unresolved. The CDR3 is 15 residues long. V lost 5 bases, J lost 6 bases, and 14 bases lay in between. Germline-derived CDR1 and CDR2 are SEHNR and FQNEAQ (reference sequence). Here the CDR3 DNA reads TGTGCCAGCAGCGCCCGATCGGGAGGTAATTCACCCCTCCACTTT. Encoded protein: CASSARSGGNSPLHF.